The 27 T cell receptor beta chains listed next were all sequenced from one sample in a study of T-cell reconstitution after alpha-beta-depleted transplantation in children. Library preparation (for TCRbeta) was performed with unique molecular identifiers. TCRdb independently ran MiXCR on the PCR reads; one entry per CDR3 protein. This sample has some 300,000 distinct CDR3 sequences; about a tenth occur once, and the top ten carry less than 9%. This sample comprised PBMCs, obtained before TCRalphabeta/CD19-depleted stem cell transplant. Receptors were obtained from a boy under two years old with acute myeloid leukemia, due to receive a stem cell transplant.

This clonotype was recorded many times. This chain uses TRBV4-3 with TRBJ2-7; 10 nucleotides match TRBD2. CDR1 is LGHNA, CDR2 YSLEER, per germline. With 0 bases clipped from V and 0 bases from J, the junction kept 5 bases outside the gene matches. This CDR3 has 17 residues. CDR3 nucleotides: TGCGCCAGCAGCCAAGATCTTAGCGGGAGGAGCTCCTACGAGCAGTACTTC. Protein sequence: CASSQDLSGRSSYEQYF.

This clonotype showed up many times. The chain uses TRBV5-5 and TRBJ2-2; D remains unclear. The germline gives CDR1 SGHKS, CDR2 YYEKEE (reference sequence). Trimming took 0 bases from V and 7 from J, leaving 10 bases between them. The CDR3 contains 14 residues. DNA of the CDR3: TGTGCCAGCAGCTTGGATGGATGGAGCGGGGAGCTGTTTTTT. Translation gives CASSLDGWSGELFF. Based on the CDR3 plus reference TRBV5-5 and TRBJ2-2, the full variable domain is DAGVTQSPTHLIKTRGQQVTLRCSPISGHKSVSWYQQVLGQGPQFIFQYYEKEERGRGNFPDRFSARQFPNYSSELNVNALLLGDSALYLCASSLDGWSGELFFGEGSRLTVL.

Ten or more counts support this clonotype. The chain has TRBV7-3 and TRBJ2-3; possibly TRBD1 for D (5 bases). The CDR3 length is 13 residues. V was clipped by 7 bases and J by 0 bases, with 8 bases between them. Per the germline V gene, CDR1 is SGHTA and CDR2 is FQGTGA. The CDR3 region is CASKAGSTDTQYF. CDR3 DNA: TGTGCCAGCAAGGCAGGGAGCACAGATACGCAGTATTTT.

This clonotype was seen ten or more times. This sequence joins TRBV27 and TRBJ2-2, with 9 bases identical to TRBD2. CDR3 length equals 19 residues. From germline, CDR1 is MNHEY and CDR2 SMNVEV (reference sequence). The junction had 19 bases not matched to a gene; V was cut back by 5 bases and J by 6 bases. CDR3 sequence (DNA): TGTGCCAGCAGTGGTCGACTCTACGCGGGAGGGCTCGGGGCCGGGGAGCTGTTTTTT. Translating gives CASSGRLYAGGLGAGELFF.

Comments on this clonotype: A read error may explain this, as a much larger clone is one base away. The chain joins TRBV6-1 to TRBJ2-2; 9 bases agree with TRBD1. There are 16 residues in the CDR3. CDR1 and CDR2 from the germline V gene are MNHNS and SASEGT. CDR3 in amino acids: CASSPRTGDNTGEPFF. The CDR3, as DNA: TGTGCCAGCAGTCCACGGACAGGGGATAACACCGGGGAGCCGTTTTTT.

This clonotype was found many times. The chain links TRBV12-3 or TRBV12-4 to TRBJ1-2, with D unclear. Trimming removed 2 bases at V and 5 bases at J, with 6 bases between. There are 12 residues in the CDR3. The CDR3 protein is CASSLTQYGYTF. The CDR3 coding sequence is TGTGCCAGCAGTTTAACACAGTATGGCTACACCTTC.

This clonotype was found many times. The chain is built from TRBV5-1 and TRBJ2-7, with 7 bases that match TRBD1. The CDR3 runs to 14 residues. V was clipped by 1 base and J by 3 bases; unmatched bases: 4. Germline V gene data show CDR1 as SGHRS and CDR2 as YFSETQ. The CDR3, as DNA: TGCGCCAGCAGCTTGCGGCAGGGGGACTACGAGCAGTACTTC. Translating it yields CASSLRQGDYEQYF.

The CDR3 here is CASSLGRTGLVQQYF. The CDR3 DNA reads as TGCGCCAGCAGCTTGGGGCGGACAGGCCTTGTTCAGCAGTACTTC. The V gene is TRBV5-1, the J gene TRBJ2-7; 7 bases line up with TRBD1. J was trimmed by 8 bases and V by 0 bases; bases with no gene match: 11. The CDR3 is 15 residues long. Looked up from germline, CDR1 is SGHRS and CDR2 is YFSETQ.

The chain has TRBV5-1 and TRBJ1-1; perhaps TRBD1 as D (6 bases). Trimming took off 5 bases at V and 5 bases at J, with 16 bases between the two ends. CDR3 length equals 14 residues. Per germline, CDR1 SGHRS and CDR2 YFSETQ. CDR3 sequence (DNA): TGCGCCAGCAGTAGGCTGGCAGGGGATACTGAAGCTTTCTTT. This codes for CASSRLAGDTEAFF.

This clonotype was observed at least ten times. The rearrangement links TRBV29-1 to TRBJ2-7; a possible D gene is TRBD2 (6 bases). Germline V gene data show CDR1 as SQVTM and CDR2 as ANQGSEA. This CDR3 region has 13 residues. The V end was cut by 6 bases, the J end by 0 bases, with 12 bases between. DNA for the CDR3: TGCAGCGTCCGGGACTCCCGCTCCTACGAGCAGTACTTC. Its protein is CSVRDSRSYEQYF.

This clonotype came up many times. The chain couples TRBV29-1 to TRBJ2-1; 7 positions match TRBD2. The V and J ends lost 7 bases and 0 bases, in that order; junction bases with no gene match: 3. Germline values: CDR1 SQVTM, CDR2 ANQGSEA. The CDR3 extends over 13 amino acids. CDR3 residues: CSAAGVSYNEQFF. The CDR3 DNA reads TGCAGCGCTGCGGGGGTCTCCTACAATGAGCAGTTCTTC.

This chain uses TRBV28 with TRBJ2-7, with unresolved D. V was clipped by 3 bases and J by 1 base, with 10 bases between them. The germline CDR1 and CDR2 sequences are MDHEN and SYDVKM. The CDR3 is made up of 14 amino acids. The CDR3 nucleotides are TGTGCCAGCAGTTTGAAAGGGTATTCCTACGAGCAGTACTTC. Its translation is CASSLKGYSYEQYF.

This clonotype showed up many times. The genes are TRBV29-1 and TRBJ2-5; D remains unclear. V lost 3 bases to trimming and J lost 4 bases, with 9 bases between them. The CDR3 runs to 12 residues. Germline V gives CDR1 SQVTM, CDR2 ANQGSEA. The DNA of the CDR3 is TGCAGCGTTGATTCTCTCGGAGAGACCCAGTACTTC. Amino acid sequence: CSVDSLGETQYF.

V usage is TRBV18 and J usage is TRBJ2-3, with D hard to call. V lost 1 base to trimming and J lost 0 bases, with 14 bases between them. In germline, CDR1 is KGHSH, CDR2 LQKENI. There are 17 residues in the CDR3. CDR3 sequence: CASSPLRSPTSTDTQYF. The DNA for the CDR3 is TGTGCCAGCTCACCACTAAGGAGCCCCACTAGCACAGATACGCAGTATTTT.

This clonotype was found many times. This chain connects TRBV29-1 to TRBJ2-5; possibly TRBD1 for D (6 bases). Germline assignment: CDR1 SQVTM and CDR2 ANQGSEA. The CDR3 is 13 residues long. Between the trimmed V and J ends, which lost 5 bases and 1 base, there was a span of 11 bases. The CDR3 reads CSVLRDIQETQYF. The CDR3 nucleotides read TGCAGCGTTCTTAGGGACATCCAAGAGACCCAGTACTTC.

This clonotype was observed many times. This sequence joins TRBV7-6 and TRBJ2-3, with D uncertain. This CDR3 is 15 amino acids long. In germline, CDR1 is SGHVS, CDR2 FNYEAQ. With 2 bases removed from V and 1 base from J, the gap between germline ends came to 10 bases. The DNA of the CDR3 is TGTGCCAGCAGCTTAAGGACGGCGGGCACAGATACGCAGTATTTT. Its translation: CASSLRTAGTDTQYF.

This clonotype was counted ten times or more. V usage is TRBV4-3 and J usage is TRBJ1-2; tentative D call: TRBD1 (6 bases). Germline lookup yields CDR1 LGHNA and CDR2 YSLEER. This CDR3 region has 15 residues. Trimming took 0 bases from V and 4 from J, leaving 12 bases between them. The CDR3 region is CASSQEEQGGYGYTF. Written as DNA, the CDR3 is TGCGCCAGCAGCCAAGAAGAACAGGGAGGCTATGGCTACACCTTC.

This clonotype was detected many times. The V and J genes are TRBV9 and TRBJ2-3; 7 bases align to TRBD2. V dropped 3 bases and J dropped 2; count of bases not matched to a gene: 3. The CDR3 contains 14 residues. Germline CDR1 reads SGDLS; CDR2 reads YYNGEE. The CDR3, as DNA: TGTGCCAGCAGCGCCGGGGGGACCACAGATACGCAGTATTTT. Residues: CASSAGGTTDTQYF.

This clonotype was seen a handful of times. The chain carries TRBV5-1 and TRBJ1-1; 7 nucleotides align to TRBD1. CDR3 length: 14 amino acids. V lost 3 bases and J lost 3; bases outside the gene matches: 5. Germline V lookup: CDR1 SGHRS, CDR2 YFSETQ. CDR3 residues: CASSSGQIYTEAFF. The CDR3 bases are TGCGCCAGCAGCTCGGGACAGATTTACACTGAAGCTTTCTTT.

This clonotype was detected many times. This chain joins TRBV15 and TRBJ1-3; D ambiguous. V lost 0 bases and J lost 4, with 13 bases in between. The germline V gene encodes CDR1 LNHNV and CDR2 YYDKDF (reference sequence). The CDR3 runs to 16 residues. This chain's CDR3 is CATSRELMGQGNTIYF. DNA of the CDR3: TGTGCCACCAGCAGAGAGTTAATGGGCCAGGGAAACACCATATATTTT.

Ten or more counts support this clonotype. This chain uses TRBV5-1 with TRBJ2-2; D might be TRBD2 (5 bases). This CDR3 spans 14 amino acids. The V end was cut by 4 bases, the J end by 0 bases, with 7 bases between. The germline gives CDR1 SGHRS, CDR2 YFSETQ. In DNA form, the CDR3 reads TGCGCCAGCAGCGACGGGGCGAACACCGGGGAGCTGTTTTTT. Amino acids: CASSDGANTGELFF.

Comment on this clonotype: A much larger clone differs from this one at a single base, so this may be a read error. Here the CDR3 reads CASGLLDQPRHF. The CDR3 DNA is TGTGCTAGTGGTTTACTCGATCAGCCCCGGCATTTT. The gene calls are TRBV12-5 and TRBJ1-5; D ambiguous. The CDR3 runs to 12 residues. Germline V CDR1 and CDR2: LGHNT, FRNRAP.

In its sample, this clonotype was seen many times. The chain is built from TRBV4-2 and TRBJ2-5, with no clear D. The V end lost 8 bases, the J end lost 7 bases, and 14 bases lay between the germline ends. The CDR3 is made up of 12 amino acids. Germline V lookup: CDR1 LGHNA, CDR2 YNFKEQ. CDR3 nucleotides: TGTGCCAGCGGTCTAGTATCCGGGACCCAGTACTTC. Translation: CASGLVSGTQYF.

This clonotype was detected ten times or more. J is TRBJ1-2 and V is TRBV11-2; TRBD1 is a possible D gene (5 bases). V was pared by 1 base and J by 6 bases, with 9 bases between. In germline, CDR1 is SGHAT, CDR2 FQNNGV. The CDR3 has 13 amino acids. CDR3 DNA: TGTGCCAGCAGCTTAGTTTGGGGGAATGGCTACACCTTC. It translates to CASSLVWGNGYTF.

The CDR3: CASSYGRVRNTEAFF. DNA of the CDR3: TGTGCCAGCAGTTACGGAAGGGTTAGGAACACTGAAGCTTTCTTT. The rearrangement links TRBV6-5 to TRBJ1-1; D is undetermined. V was clipped by 2 bases and J by 1 base, with 11 bases between them. This CDR3 region has 15 residues. Germline V gene sequence: CDR1 MNHEY, CDR2 SVGAGI.

This clonotype was detected many times. The chain links TRBV7-9 to TRBJ2-1; TRBD1 is a possible D gene (6 bases). In germline, CDR1 is SEHNR, CDR2 FQNEAQ (reference sequence). With 5 bases removed from V and 3 bases from J, the gap between germline ends came to 11 bases. The CDR3 length is 14 residues. The CDR3 here is CASSRTENYNEQFF. DNA for the CDR3: TGTGCCAGCAGCCGGACAGAGAACTACAATGAGCAGTTCTTC.

In its sample, this clonotype was seen a few times. The rearrangement joins TRBV19 to TRBJ1-5, with D unresolved. CDR3 length: 15 residues. Trimming removed 3 bases at V and 1 base at J, with 10 bases between. Germline values: CDR1 LNHDA, CDR2 SQIVND (reference sequence). The CDR3 region has the DNA TGTGCCAGTAGTATCCCGACACGGAGCAATCAGCCCCAGCATTTT. Translating gives CASSIPTRSNQPQHF.